This T cell receptor beta chain was obtained from a study of blood T cell repertoires in COVID-19. Study details: The United States, Italy and Spain provided the acute and convalescent COVID-19 samples. Nucleic acid was either cDNA or gDNA, and it came from T cells, B-cell-depleted T cells, or PBMCs.

V was clipped by 0 bases and J by 4 bases, with 19 bases between them. CDR3 length equals 17 residues. Germline V gene sequence: CDR1 SNHLY, CDR2 FYNNEI. Per the study methods: Estimated nucleated cell counts came from reference gene primer amplification. Produced via immunoSEQ multiplex PCR; TCRdb's table is partial and in-frame only. That table gives V, J and clone size, and the DNA gave D and trimming. The sample carries fewer than 120,000 clones, roughly 87% recorded once. Material: peripheral blood. The source of this sequence is a human donor in a cohort sampled during active COVID-19. The chain uses TRBV2 and TRBJ2-7, with D possibly TRBD2 on 5 matching bases. The CDR3 is CASSEALHLAIIYEQYF. The CDR3 bases are TGTGCCAGCAGTGAAGCGCTTCATTTAGCGATCATTTACGAGCAGTACTTC.